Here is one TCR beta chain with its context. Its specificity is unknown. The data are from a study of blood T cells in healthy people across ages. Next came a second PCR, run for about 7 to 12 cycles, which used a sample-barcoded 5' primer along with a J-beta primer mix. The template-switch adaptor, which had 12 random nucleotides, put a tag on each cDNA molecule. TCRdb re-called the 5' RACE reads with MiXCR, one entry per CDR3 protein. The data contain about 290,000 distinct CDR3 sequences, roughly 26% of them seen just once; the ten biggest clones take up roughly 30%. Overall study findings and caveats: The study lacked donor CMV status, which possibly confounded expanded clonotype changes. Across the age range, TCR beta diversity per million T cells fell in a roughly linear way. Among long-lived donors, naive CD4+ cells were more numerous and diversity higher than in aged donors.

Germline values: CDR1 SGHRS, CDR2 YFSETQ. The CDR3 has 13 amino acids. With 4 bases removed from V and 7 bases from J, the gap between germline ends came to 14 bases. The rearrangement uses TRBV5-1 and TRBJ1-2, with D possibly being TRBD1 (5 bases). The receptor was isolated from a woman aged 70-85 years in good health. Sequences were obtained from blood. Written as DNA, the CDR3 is TGCGCCAGCAGCGCGACAGATACTACTGGCTACACCTTC. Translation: CASSATDTTGYTF.